This T cell receptor (beta chain) stems from a study of CD8 T cells in ankylosing spondylitis. The length of the CDR3 is 15 residues. Trimming took 5 bases from V and 2 from J; bases not matched to a gene: 5. TCRdb recomputed calls from the 5' RACE reads with MiXCR, one row per CDR3 protein. The data show 300,000 to 400,000 distinct CDR3 sequences, with roughly 14% seen just once and approximately 0.99% held by the top ten. The clonotype was recovered from a male donor with ankylosing spondylitis or in good health (not recorded which). V usage is TRBV12-3 or TRBV12-4 and J usage is TRBJ2-2; TRBD1 agrees at 7 bases. Sequenced input: blood, either unsorted or a sorted T cell fraction (not recorded which). CDR3 nucleotide sequence: TGTGCCAGCAGTCGCAACAGGGGCAACACCGGGGAGCTGTTTTTT. Amino acid sequence: CASSRNRGNTGELFF.